This T cell receptor beta chain appears in the sequencing data of a study of T cell responses to AZD1222 COVID-19 vaccine. Findings of the study overall: Spike-spanning, vaccine-associated CD4 TCRs were dominant at 160-218 and 743-854.

The data were produced by immunoSEQ multiplex PCR, yet TCRdb's version contains in-frame clones alone and is incomplete. The profile covers 100,000 to 150,000 clones, with over 70% appearing a single time and about 6% taken by the ten largest. Concerning this clone: Its antigen remains unidentified.

The starting material was peripheral blood, obtained on day 0 of AZD1222 vaccination. This receptor was taken from an adult in good health.

CDR3 nucleotide sequence: TGCGCCAGCAGCTTTAACAGCCAAGAGACCCAGTACTTC. Translating gives CASSFNSQETQYF. The chain joins TRBV5-1 to TRBJ2-5; D is unresolved. The germline V gene encodes CDR1 SGHRS and CDR2 YFSETQ. The CDR3 extends over 13 amino acids. V was clipped by 2 bases and J by 1 base, with 6 bases between them.